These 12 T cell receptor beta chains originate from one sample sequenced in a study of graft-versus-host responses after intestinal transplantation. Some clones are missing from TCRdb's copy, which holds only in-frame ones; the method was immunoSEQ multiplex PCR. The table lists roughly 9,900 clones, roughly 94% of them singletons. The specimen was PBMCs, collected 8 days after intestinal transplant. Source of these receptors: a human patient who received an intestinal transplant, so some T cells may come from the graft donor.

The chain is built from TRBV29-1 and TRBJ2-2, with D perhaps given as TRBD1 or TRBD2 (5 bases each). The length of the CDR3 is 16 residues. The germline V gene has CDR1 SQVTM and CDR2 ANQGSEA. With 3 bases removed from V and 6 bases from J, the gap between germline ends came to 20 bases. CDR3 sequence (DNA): TGCAGCGTTGACTCGTTTGGCAGGGAGAATGCCGGGGAGCTGTTTTTT. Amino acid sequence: CSVDSFGRENAGELFF.

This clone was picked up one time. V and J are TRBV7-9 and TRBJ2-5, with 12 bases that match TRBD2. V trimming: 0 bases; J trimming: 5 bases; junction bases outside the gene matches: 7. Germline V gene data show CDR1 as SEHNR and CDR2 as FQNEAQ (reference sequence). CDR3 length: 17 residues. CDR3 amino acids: CASSLATSGGPRETQYF. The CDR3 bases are TGTGCCAGCAGCTTAGCGACTAGCGGGGGCCCCCGGGAGACCCAGTACTTC.

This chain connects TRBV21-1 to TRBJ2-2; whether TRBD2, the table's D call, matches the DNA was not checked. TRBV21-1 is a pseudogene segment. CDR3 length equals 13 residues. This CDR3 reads CASSALRTGELFF. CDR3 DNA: TGTGCCAGCAGCGCGCTCCGGACCGGGGAGCTGTTTTTT.

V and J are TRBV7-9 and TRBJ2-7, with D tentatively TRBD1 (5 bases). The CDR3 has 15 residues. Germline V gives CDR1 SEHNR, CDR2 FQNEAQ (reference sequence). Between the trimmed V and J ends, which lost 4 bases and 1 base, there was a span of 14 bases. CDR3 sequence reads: CASSSQGSLSYEQYF. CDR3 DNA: TGTGCCAGCAGCTCCCAGGGATCGCTGTCCTACGAGCAGTACTTC.

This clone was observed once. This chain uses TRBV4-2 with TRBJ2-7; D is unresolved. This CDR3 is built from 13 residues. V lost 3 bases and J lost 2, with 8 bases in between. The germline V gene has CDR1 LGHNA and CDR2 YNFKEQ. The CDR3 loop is CASSQGLAYEQYF. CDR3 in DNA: TGTGCCAGCAGCCAGGGTCTCGCCTACGAGCAGTACTTC.

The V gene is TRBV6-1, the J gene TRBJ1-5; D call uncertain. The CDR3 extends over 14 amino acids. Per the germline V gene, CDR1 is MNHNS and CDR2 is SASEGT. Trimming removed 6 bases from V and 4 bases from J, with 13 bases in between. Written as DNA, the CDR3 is TGTGCCAGCAGAGAGGACGGTGATAATCAGCCCCAGCATTTT. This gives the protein CASREDGDNQPQHF.

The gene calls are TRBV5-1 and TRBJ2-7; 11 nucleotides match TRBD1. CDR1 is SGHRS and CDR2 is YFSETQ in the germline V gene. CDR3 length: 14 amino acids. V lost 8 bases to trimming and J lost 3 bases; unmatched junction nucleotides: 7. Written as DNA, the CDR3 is TGCGCCAGGTTGGGACAGGGGGAAATCTACGAGCAGTACTTC. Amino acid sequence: CARLGQGEIYEQYF.

The CDR3 bases are TGCGCCAGCAGCTCGGGACTAGCGGTCTACAATGAGCAGTTCTTC. Its translation is CASSSGLAVYNEQFF. The rearrangement joins TRBV5-1 to TRBJ2-1, with 11 nucleotides matching TRBD2. Germline CDR1 and CDR2: SGHRS and YFSETQ. V trimming: 3 bases; J trimming: 3 bases; junction bases outside the gene matches: 2. This CDR3 is 15 amino acids long.

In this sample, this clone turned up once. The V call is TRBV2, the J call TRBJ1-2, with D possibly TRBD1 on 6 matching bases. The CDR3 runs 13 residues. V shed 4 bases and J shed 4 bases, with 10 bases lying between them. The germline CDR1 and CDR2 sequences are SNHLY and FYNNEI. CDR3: CASSAGDLYGYTF. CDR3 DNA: TGTGCCAGCAGTGCAGGGGACCTCTATGGCTACACCTTC.

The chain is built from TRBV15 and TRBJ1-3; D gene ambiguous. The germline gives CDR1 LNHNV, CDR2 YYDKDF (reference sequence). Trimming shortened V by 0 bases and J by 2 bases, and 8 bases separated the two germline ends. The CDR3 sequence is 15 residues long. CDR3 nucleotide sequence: TGTGCCACCAGCAGAGATCGGGCGGCTGGAAACACCATATATTTT. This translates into CATSRDRAAGNTIYF.

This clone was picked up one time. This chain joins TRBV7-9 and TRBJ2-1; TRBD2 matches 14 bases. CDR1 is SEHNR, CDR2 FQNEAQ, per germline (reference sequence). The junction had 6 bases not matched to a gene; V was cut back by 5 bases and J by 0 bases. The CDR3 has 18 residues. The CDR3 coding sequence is TGTGCCAGCAGCCCCGGGACTAGCGGGGGAAGCTCCTACAATGAGCAGTTCTTC. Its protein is CASSPGTSGGSSYNEQFF.

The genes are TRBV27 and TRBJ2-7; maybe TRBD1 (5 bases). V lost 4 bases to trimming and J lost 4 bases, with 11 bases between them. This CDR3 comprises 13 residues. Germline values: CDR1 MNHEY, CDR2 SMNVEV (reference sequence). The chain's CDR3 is CASSWTSIYEQYF. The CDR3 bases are TGTGCCAGCAGTTGGACATCAATTTACGAGCAGTACTTC.